The present T cell receptor beta chain was sequenced within a study of blood T cell repertoires in COVID-19. This CDR3 spans 16 amino acids. In germline, CDR1 is SNHLY, CDR2 FYNNEI. Deletions cut 2 bases from V and 4 bases from J, with 17 bases between. TCRdb's copy holds only in-frame clones and misses some; the assay was immunoSEQ multiplex PCR. The sample lists tens of thousands of clones; just under 85% were seen once. The chain combines TRBV2 with TRBJ1-2; no firm D call. The sequenced sample was peripheral blood. This sequence originates from a woman aged 60-70 years with acute or convalescent COVID-19. CDR3 loop: CASSEQFGGTGYGYTF. In nucleotides, the CDR3 is TGTGCCAGCAGTGAACAGTTTGGCGGAACGGGCTATGGCTACACCTTC.